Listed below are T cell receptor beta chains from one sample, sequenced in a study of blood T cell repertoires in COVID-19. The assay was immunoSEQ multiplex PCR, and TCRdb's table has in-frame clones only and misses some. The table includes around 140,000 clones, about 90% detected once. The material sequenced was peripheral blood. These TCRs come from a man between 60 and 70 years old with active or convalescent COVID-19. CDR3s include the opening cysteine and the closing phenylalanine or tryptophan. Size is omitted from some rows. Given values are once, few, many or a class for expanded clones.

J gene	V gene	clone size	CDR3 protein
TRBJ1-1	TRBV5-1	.	CASSFSTGGYGMNTEAFF
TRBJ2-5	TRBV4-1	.	CASSQVYQGETQYF
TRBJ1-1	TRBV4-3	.	CASSQDNAGTEAFF
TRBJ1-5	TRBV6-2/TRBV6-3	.	CASSGTGVQPQHF
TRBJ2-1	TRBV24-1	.	CATSDLLAGGLNEQFF
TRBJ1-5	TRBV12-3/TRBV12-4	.	CASREGRQPQHF
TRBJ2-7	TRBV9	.	CASSKGGVAYEQYF
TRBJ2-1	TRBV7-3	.	CASSPGLAGGSNEQFF
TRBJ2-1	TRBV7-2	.	CASSPGHSEQFF
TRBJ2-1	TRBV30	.	CAWSVGGARGEQFF
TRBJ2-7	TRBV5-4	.	CASSLPRQGLEQYF
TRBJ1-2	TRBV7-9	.	CATARRTGTYGYTF
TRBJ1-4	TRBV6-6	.	CASRSFGEDGEKLFF
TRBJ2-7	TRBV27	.	CASSGQASYEQYF
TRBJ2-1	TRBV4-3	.	CASSPRGGSGGLRNEQFF
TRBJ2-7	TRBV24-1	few	CATSTSGGFSYEQYF
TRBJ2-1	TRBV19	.	CASSKTGTSGSRAVDRFF
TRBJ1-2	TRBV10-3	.	CAISDRVRYGYTF